The present TCR beta chain was sequenced within a study of blood T cells in healthy people across ages. CDR3 size: 16 residues. Trimming stripped 0 bases from V and 1 base from J, with 13 bases between. CDR1 is SGDLS and CDR2 is YYNGEE in the germline V gene. Points on this clonotype: Its target is not known.

A second PCR, run for about 7 to 11 cycles, used a sample-barcoded 5' primer plus a J-beta primer mix. TCRdb ran MiXCR on the 5' RACE reads and lists one entry per CDR3 protein. The data show some 550,000 distinct CDR3 sequences, around 48% seen once. Study results and limitations: Naive T cell percentage strongly correlated with TCR beta diversity.

Sequencing was performed on blood. The chain uses TRBV9 and TRBJ1-1, with a possible D match to TRBD1 (6 bases). The TCR originated in an elderly man in good health. This chain's CDR3 is CASSVDPSTGNTEAFF. Here the CDR3 DNA reads TGTGCCAGCAGCGTAGATCCCTCGACAGGGAACACTGAAGCTTTCTTT.